The rows below give T cell receptor beta chains drawn from one sample of a study of T-cell reconstitution after alpha-beta-depleted transplantation in children. MiXCR, applied by TCRdb to the PCR reads, yields one record per CDR3 protein. The sample carries hundreds of thousands of distinct CDR3 sequences, roughly 8.2% recorded once. Sequencing was performed on PBMCs, mostly from graft donor cells, taken 180 days after TCRalphabeta/CD19-depleted stem cell transplant. The receptors were sampled from a male patient aged 10 to 17 who had a stem cell transplant for acute lymphoblastic leukemia, so the T cells may come from the graft donor. CDR3s include the opening cysteine and the closing phenylalanine or tryptophan. Each record gives: V gene, clone size, CDR3 length, J gene, D gene, CDR3 protein, CDR3 DNA. A D gene is named only where the DNA matches it firmly. Clone size is shown for a subset of rows, as once, few, many or a class of expanded clone.

TRBV7-9,many,16,TRBJ1-2,TRBD1,CASSLASGQGALGYTF,TGTGCCAGCAGCTTAGCGTCCGGACAGGGGGCTTTAGGCTACACCTTC
TRBV12-3/TRBV12-4,many,18,TRBJ2-2,TRBD2,CASSLVGLAGGGTGELFF,TGTGCCAGCAGTTTAGTGGGACTAGCGGGGGGGGGTACCGGGGAGCTGTTTTTT
TRBV27,many,12,TRBJ2-7,.,CASAGQQTEQYF,TGTGCCAGTGCGGGACAACAGACCGAGCAGTACTTC
TRBV20-1,many,17,TRBJ2-1,.,CSARDKRARVGYNEQFF,TGCAGTGCTAGAGATAAACGAGCGCGAGTGGGATACAATGAGCAGTTCTTC
TRBV18,.,19,TRBJ1-1,TRBD1,CASSPLGPAGGFDNTEAFF,TGTGCCAGCTCACCACTCGGCCCTGCAGGGGGCTTTGATAACACTGAAGCTTTCTTT
TRBV11-2,many,15,TRBJ1-2,.,CASSASGVGFYGYTF,TGTGCCAGCAGCGCCTCAGGGGTGGGGTTTTATGGCTACACCTTC
TRBV6-5,many,16,TRBJ2-7,.,CASSYSRWGSNYEQYF,TGTGCCAGCAGTTACTCGAGGTGGGGTTCCAACTACGAGCAGTACTTC
TRBV18,.,15,TRBJ2-3,TRBD2,CASSPIGLASDTQYF,TGTGCCAGCTCACCGATCGGACTAGCGTCAGATACGCAGTATTTT
TRBV6-5,few,19,TRBJ2-6,TRBD1,CASSYGHTGGAWGANVLTF,TGTGCCAGCAGTTACGGGCACACAGGGGGCGCTTGGGGGGCCAACGTCCTGACTTTC
TRBV20-1,few,17,TRBJ1-5,TRBD1,CSARIGTGVMNNQPQHF,TGCAGTGCTAGAATCGGGACAGGGGTTATGAACAATCAGCCCCAGCATTTT
TRBV5-1,many,15,TRBJ2-5,TRBD1,CASSSLGQGQETQYF,TGCGCCAGCAGCTCCTTGGGACAGGGCCAAGAGACCCAGTACTTC